The following is a T cell receptor (beta chain) sequence with its context. The data were obtained in a study of control samples from healthy donors and cancer patients. Assay: immunoSEQ multiplex PCR; the TCRdb copy retains only in-frame clones and omits some. The sample gives 85,000 to 110,000 clones, 85% to 90% of which show up once; about 20% is in the top ten. The CDR3 has 14 amino acids. The germline V and J ends were trimmed by 1 base and 0 bases, with 8 bases remaining between them. Germline loops: CDR1 SGHRS, CDR2 YFSETQ. The TCR comes from a man in his sixties with lung cancer. Sequencing used PBMCs. The chain carries TRBV5-1 and TRBJ2-7; weak D call: TRBD1 (5 bases). CDR3 sequence reads: CASSLTGNSYEQYF. The CDR3 coding sequence is TGCGCCAGCAGCTTGACAGGTAACTCCTACGAGCAGTACTTC.